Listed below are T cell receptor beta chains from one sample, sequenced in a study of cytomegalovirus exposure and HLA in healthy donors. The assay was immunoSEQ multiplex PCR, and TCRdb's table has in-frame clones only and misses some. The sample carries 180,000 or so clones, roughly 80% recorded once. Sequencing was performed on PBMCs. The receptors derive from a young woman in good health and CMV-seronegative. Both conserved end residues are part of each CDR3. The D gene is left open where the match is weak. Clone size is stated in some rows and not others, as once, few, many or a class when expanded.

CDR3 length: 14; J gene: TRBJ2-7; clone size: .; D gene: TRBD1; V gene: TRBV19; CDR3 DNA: TGTGCCAGTAGTGAGGGACAGGGGGCGTCAAGGCAGTACTTC; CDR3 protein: CASSEGQGASRQYF
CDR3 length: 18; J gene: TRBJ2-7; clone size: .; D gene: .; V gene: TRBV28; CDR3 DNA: TGTGCCAGCAGTTCACATTCTACCCCAATAGCGTTTCCCTACGAGCAGTACTTC; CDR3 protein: CASSSHSTPIAFPYEQYF
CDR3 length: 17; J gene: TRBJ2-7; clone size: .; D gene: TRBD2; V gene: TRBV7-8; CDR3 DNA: TGTGCCAGCAGTCTTGGACTAGCGGGAGGTTTCTCCTACGAGCAGTACTTC; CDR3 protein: CASSLGLAGGFSYEQYF
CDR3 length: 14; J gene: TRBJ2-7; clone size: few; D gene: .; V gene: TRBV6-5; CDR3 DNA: TGTGCCAGCAGTTACCGGGGGGCCTCGGGGGAGCAGTACTTC; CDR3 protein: CASSYRGASGEQYF
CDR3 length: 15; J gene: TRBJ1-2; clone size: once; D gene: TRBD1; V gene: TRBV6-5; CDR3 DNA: TGTGCCAGCAGTCGGGGACAGGGACAATCTTACGGCTACACCTTC; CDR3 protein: CASSRGQGQSYGYTF
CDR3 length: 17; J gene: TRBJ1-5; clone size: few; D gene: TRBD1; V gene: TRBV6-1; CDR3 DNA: TGTGCCAGCAGTGTCATCCAGGGGGCCTCAGGCAATCAGCCCCAGCATTTT; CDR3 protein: CASSVIQGASGNQPQHF
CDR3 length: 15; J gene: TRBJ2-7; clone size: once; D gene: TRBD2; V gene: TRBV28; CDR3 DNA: TGTGCCAGCAGTTCGCCCGGGACTAGCGGGTACGAGCAGTACTTC; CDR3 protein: CASSSPGTSGYEQYF
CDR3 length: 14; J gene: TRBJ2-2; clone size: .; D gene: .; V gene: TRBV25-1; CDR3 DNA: TGTGCCAGCAGTGAGCGAGCGAACACCGGGGAGCTGTTTTTT; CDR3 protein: CASSERANTGELFF
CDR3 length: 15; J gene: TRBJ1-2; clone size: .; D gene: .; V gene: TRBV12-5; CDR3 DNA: TGTGCTAGTGGTTTTCAAGGCAGGCGATATTATGGCTACACCTTC; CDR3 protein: CASGFQGRRYYGYTF
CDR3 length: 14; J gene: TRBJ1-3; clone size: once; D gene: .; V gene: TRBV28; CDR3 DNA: TGTGCCAGCAACCTTCCGGGAAAAGGAAACACCATATATTTT; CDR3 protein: CASNLPGKGNTIYF
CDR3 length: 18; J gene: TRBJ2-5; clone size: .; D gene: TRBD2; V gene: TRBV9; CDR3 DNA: TGTGCCAGCAGCTCCCCCGGGACTAGCGGGAAGATCCAAGAGACCCAGTACTTC; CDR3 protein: CASSSPGTSGKIQETQYF
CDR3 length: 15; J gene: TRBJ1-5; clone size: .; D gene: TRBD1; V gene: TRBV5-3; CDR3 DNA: TGTGCCAGAAGCATAGAGGACAGGGGCGGGCAGCCCCAGCATTTT; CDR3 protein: CARSIEDRGGQPQHF
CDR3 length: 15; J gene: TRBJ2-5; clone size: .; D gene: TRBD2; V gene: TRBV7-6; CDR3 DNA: TGTGCCAGCAGCCGTAGCGGGAGCGTCGAAGAGACCCAGTACTTC; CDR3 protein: CASSRSGSVEETQYF
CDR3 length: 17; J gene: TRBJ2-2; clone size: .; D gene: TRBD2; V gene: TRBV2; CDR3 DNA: TGTGCCAGCAGTGAGGGCTGGGCTAGCGGGAGGACCGGGGAGCTGTTTTTT; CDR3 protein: CASSEGWASGRTGELFF
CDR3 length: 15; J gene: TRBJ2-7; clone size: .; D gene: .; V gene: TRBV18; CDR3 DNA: TGTGCCAGCTCCCCCCGTCTCCAGGGCTTCTACGAGCAGTACTTC; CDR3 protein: CASSPRLQGFYEQYF
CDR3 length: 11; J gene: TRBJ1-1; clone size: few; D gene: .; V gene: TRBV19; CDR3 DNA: TGTGCCAGTAGTAGAGGGAGTCGAGCTTTCTTT; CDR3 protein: CASSRGSRAFF
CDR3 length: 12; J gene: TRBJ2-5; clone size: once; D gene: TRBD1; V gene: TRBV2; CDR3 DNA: TGTGCCAGCAGACAGGGGTGGGAGACCCAGTACTTC; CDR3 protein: CASRQGWETQYF
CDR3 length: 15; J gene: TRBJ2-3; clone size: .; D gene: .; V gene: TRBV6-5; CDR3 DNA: TGTGCCAGCAGTTACTCGTACGGGATGCCAGATACGCAGTATTTT; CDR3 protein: CASSYSYGMPDTQYF
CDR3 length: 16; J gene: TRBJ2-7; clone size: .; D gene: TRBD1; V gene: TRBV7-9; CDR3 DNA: TGTGCCAGCAGCCCTTGGGACAGGGAATCTTGGGGGGAGCAGTACTTC; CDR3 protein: CASSPWDRESWGEQYF
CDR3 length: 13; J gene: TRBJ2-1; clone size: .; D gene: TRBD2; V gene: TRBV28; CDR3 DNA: TGTGCCAGCAGTCTCGGACTAGATAATGAGCAGTTCTTC; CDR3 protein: CASSLGLDNEQFF
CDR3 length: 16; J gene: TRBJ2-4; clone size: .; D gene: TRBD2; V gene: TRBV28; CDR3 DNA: TGTGCCAGCAGTTTTTTAGCTAGCGGTTCCAAAAACATTCAGTACTTC; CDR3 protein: CASSFLASGSKNIQYF
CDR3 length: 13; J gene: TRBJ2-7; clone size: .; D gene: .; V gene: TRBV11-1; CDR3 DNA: TGTGCCAGCAGCCTTCCTCTCTCCTACGAGCAGTACTTC; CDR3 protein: CASSLPLSYEQYF
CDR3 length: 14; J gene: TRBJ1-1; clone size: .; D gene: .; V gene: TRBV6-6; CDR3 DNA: TGTGCCAGCAGTTACTATGGGGAGGGGACTGAAGCTTTCTTT; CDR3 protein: CASSYYGEGTEAFF
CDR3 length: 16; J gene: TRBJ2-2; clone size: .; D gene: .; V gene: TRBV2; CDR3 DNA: TGTGCCAGCAGGGCCGAAAATAACCGCAACACCGGGGAGCTGTTTTTT; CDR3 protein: CASRAENNRNTGELFF
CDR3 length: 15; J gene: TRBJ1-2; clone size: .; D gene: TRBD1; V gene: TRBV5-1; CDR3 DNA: TGCGCCAGCAGCCCCGGGACAGGGGAAAGGTATGGCTACACCTTC; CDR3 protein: CASSPGTGERYGYTF
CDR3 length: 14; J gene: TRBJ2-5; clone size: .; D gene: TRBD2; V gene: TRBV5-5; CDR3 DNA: TGTGCCAGCAGCTGGGGGGGGGTGAGAGAGACCCAGTACTTC; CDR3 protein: CASSWGGVRETQYF
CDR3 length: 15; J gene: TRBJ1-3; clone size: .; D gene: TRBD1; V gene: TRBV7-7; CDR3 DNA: TGTGCTAGCAGCCTGGGACAGGGTGCAGGAAACACCATATATTTT; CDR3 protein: CASSLGQGAGNTIYF
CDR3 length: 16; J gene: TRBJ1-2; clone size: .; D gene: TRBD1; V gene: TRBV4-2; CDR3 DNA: TGTGCCAGCAGCCAGCAACCGGGACAGGCCAACTATGGCTACACCTTC; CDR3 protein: CASSQQPGQANYGYTF
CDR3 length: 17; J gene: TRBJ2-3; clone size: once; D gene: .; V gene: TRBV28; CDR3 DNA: TGTGCCAGCAAACCTTCCCGGTGGGGCCGGTCCTCAGATACGCAGTATTTT; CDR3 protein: CASKPSRWGRSSDTQYF
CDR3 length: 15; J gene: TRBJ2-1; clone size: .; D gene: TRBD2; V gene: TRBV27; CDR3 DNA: TGTGCCAGCAGTTTAGTTGTAGCGGGGCTATCTGAGCAGTTCTTC; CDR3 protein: CASSLVVAGLSEQFF
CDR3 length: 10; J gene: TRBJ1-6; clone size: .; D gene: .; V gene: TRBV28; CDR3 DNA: TGTGTAACTGGGCATTCACCCCTCCACTTT; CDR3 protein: CVTGHSPLHF
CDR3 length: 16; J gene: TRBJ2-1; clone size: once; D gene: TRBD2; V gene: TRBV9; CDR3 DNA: TGTGCCAGCAGCGTAGTGACTAGCGGGATATTTAATGAGCAGTTCTTC; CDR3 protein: CASSVVTSGIFNEQFF
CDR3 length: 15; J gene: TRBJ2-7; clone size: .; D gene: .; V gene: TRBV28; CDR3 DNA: TGTGCCAGCAGTTTGGCGACTACGAGTTACTACGAGCAGTACTTC; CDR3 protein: CASSLATTSYYEQYF
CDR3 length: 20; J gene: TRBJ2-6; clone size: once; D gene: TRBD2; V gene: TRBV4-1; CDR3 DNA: TGCGCCAGCAGCCAAGATAAAAAGACTAGCGGGAGACCTGGGGCCAACGTCCTGACTTTC; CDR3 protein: CASSQDKKTSGRPGANVLTF
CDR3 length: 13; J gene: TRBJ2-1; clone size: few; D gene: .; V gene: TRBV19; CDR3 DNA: TGTGCCAGTAGTATAAGGTTCGGGGATGAGCAGTTCTTC; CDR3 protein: CASSIRFGDEQFF
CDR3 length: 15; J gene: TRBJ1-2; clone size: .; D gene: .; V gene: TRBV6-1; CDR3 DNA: TGTGCCAGCAGTGAAAGAGGCAGGGGTGGCTATGGCTACACCTTC; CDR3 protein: CASSERGRGGYGYTF
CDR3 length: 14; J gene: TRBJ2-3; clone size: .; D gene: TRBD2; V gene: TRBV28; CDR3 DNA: TGTGCCAGCAGTGGACTAGCGGGTTCAGATACGCAGTATTTT; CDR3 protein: CASSGLAGSDTQYF
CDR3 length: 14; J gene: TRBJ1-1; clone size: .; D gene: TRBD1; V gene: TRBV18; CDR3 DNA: TGTGCCAGCCTACGATCGGGACAGGACACTGAAGCTTTCTTT; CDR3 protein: CASLRSGQDTEAFF
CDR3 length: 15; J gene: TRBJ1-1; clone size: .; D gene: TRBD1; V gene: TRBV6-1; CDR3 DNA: TGTGCCAGCAGTCCTAGGACAGGGGCCTACACTGAAGCTTTCTTT; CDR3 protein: CASSPRTGAYTEAFF
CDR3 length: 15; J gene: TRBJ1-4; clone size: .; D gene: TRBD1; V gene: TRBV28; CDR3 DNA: TGTGCCAGCAGTTCTCCGGGACAGAGTAATGAAAAACTGTTTTTT; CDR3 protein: CASSSPGQSNEKLFF
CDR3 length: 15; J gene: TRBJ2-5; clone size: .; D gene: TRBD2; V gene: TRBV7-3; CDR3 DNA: TGTGCCAGCAGCTTGACTAGCGGGGCGGGAGAGACCCAGTACTTC; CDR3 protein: CASSLTSGAGETQYF
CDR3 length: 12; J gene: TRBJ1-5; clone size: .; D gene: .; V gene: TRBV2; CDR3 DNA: TGTGCCAGCAGTGAAATTGTCCAGGGCCAGCATTTT; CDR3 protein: CASSEIVQGQHF
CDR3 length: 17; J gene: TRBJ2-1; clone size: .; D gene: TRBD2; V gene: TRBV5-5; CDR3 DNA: TGTGCCAGCAGCTTGGGAGGACTAGCCAGAAGGTTGGATGAGCAGTTCTTC; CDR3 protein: CASSLGGLARRLDEQFF
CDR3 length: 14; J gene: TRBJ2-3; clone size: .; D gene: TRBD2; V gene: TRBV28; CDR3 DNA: TGTGCCAGCATGGGACTAGCGGTTGGAGATACGCAGTATTTT; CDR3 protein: CASMGLAVGDTQYF
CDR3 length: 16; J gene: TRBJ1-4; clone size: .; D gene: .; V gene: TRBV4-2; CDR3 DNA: TGTGCCAGCAGCCAAGTAGTCGGTAGGGGTAATGAAAAACTGTTTTTT; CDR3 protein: CASSQVVGRGNEKLFF
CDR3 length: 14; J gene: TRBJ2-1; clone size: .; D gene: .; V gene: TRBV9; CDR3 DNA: TGTGCCAGCAGCGTAGTCGGTCTCTCCAATGAGCAGTTCTTC; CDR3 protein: CASSVVGLSNEQFF
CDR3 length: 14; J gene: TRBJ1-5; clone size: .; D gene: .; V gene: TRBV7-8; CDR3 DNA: TGTGCCAGCAGCTTAGCACAGGTTGATCAGCCCCAGCATTTT; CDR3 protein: CASSLAQVDQPQHF
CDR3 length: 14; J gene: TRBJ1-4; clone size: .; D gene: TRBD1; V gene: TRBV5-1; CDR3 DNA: TGCGCCAGCACCTGGACAGGGGGAGAGGAAAAACTGTTTTTT; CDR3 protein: CASTWTGGEEKLFF
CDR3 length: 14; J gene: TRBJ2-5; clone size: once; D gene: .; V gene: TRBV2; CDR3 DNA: TGTGCCAGCACCTCTTGGGGCCCCGAAGAGACCCAGTACTTC; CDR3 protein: CASTSWGPEETQYF
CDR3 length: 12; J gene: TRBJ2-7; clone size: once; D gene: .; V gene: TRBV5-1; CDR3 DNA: TGCGCCAGCAGCTTGGGCGGGTACGAGCAGTACTTC; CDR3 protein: CASSLGGYEQYF
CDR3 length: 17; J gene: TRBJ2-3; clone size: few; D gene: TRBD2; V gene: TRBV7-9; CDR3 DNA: TGTGCCAGCAGCTTAGATGTGCTAGCGGGAGAACCAGATACGCAGTATTTT; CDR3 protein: CASSLDVLAGEPDTQYF
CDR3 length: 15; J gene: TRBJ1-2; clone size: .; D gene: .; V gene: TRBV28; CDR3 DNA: TGTGCCAGCAGTTTGGGGGGGATATATAACTATGGCTACACCTTC; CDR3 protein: CASSLGGIYNYGYTF
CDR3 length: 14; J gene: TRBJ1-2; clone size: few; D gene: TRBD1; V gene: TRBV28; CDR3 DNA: TGTGCCAGCAGTAGACAGGGACCACTCTATGGCTACACCTTC; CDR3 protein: CASSRQGPLYGYTF
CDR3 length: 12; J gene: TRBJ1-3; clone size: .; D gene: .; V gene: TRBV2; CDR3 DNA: TGTGCCAGCAGAGGGAACCCAGGGACAAATGCTTTT; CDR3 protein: CASRGNPGTNAF
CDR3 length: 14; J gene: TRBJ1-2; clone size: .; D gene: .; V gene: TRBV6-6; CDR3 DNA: TGTGCCAGCAGTTACGGGGGGGTCCTGGGGGGCTACACCTTC; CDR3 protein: CASSYGGVLGGYTF